The T cell receptor (beta chain) described here comes from a study of T cells after yellow fever vaccination. Study-level findings and limits: After the booster, 96% of CD4 and just over 85% of CD8 primary-response clones were re-detected.

There are many counts of this clonotype. Its antigen is still unknown. TCRdb redid the calling of the 5' RACE reads with MiXCR, one entry per CDR3 protein. This table has fewer than 450,000 distinct CDR3 sequences, 4% appearing once. Between the trimmed V and J ends, which lost 2 bases and 2 bases, there was a span of 16 bases. Germline V gene sequence: CDR1 SGHRS, CDR2 YFSETQ. The CDR3 runs to 17 residues. V gene TRBV5-1 combines with J gene TRBJ2-2, with D maybe TRBD2 (5 bases). The clonotype originates from a man between 18 and 29 years old who received the YFV17D yellow fever vaccine. The material was PBMCs, obtained 5 days after the yellow fever booster vaccination. The CDR3 DNA is TGCGCCAGCAGCTTTGGATCCAGCGGTGCAAACACCGGGGAGCTGTTTTTT. Its translation: CASSFGSSGANTGELFF.